This T cell receptor beta chain was recovered during a study of T-cell reconstitution after alpha-beta-depleted transplantation in children. General observations from the study: As was reported, about two months after transplant, alpha-beta T cells came from several hundred expanded graft clones. Surviving thymic progenitors and recipient T cells were the source of high TCRbeta diversity at day 60 in some patients.

V lost 0 bases, J lost 2 bases, and 6 bases stayed unmatched. Germline lookup yields CDR1 LGHDT and CDR2 YNNKEL (reference sequence). The CDR3 is 16 amino acids. It was with unique molecular identifiers that the TCRbeta library was prepared. TCRdb independently ran MiXCR on the PCR reads; one entry per CDR3 protein. This sample has 150,000 to 250,000 distinct CDR3 sequences, with about 6% found just once. This clonotype was recorded at least ten times. Its matching antigen is unknown. The sequencing here drew on PBMCs, taken before TCRalphabeta/CD19-depleted stem cell transplant. The sequence was collected from a girl less than two years old with combined immunodeficiency, due to receive a stem cell transplant. This chain connects TRBV3-1 to TRBJ2-7, with TRBD1 matching 8 bases. CDR3 nucleotide sequence: TGTGCCAGCAGCCAAGATATAGGGACAGGAGCCTACGAGCAGTACTTC. As protein: CASSQDIGTGAYEQYF.